This TCR beta chain was observed in a study of CD8 T cells in Susac syndrome. This clonotype came up once. This CDR3 has 11 amino acids. V was shortened by 5 bases and J by 7 bases, with 9 bases between the two germline ends. The V gene's germline CDR1 is MDHEN and CDR2 SYDVKM. Isolation of CD8+ and CD4+ T cells was performed negatively, whereas enrichment of TEMRA cells was done by FACS. RNA amounts of roughly 0.5 to 1 ug underwent reverse transcription with random hexamers. TCRdb itself ran the immunoSEQ multiplex PCR reads through MiXCR, one entry per CDR3 protein. The sample holds 150,000 to 200,000 distinct CDR3 sequences, about 94% seen once.

The clonotype was recovered from a human donor with multiple sclerosis. This chain connects TRBV28 to TRBJ2-7; D gene uncertain. The sequencing input was CD4+ T cells from PBMCs. This CDR3 is CASSTSLEQYF. CDR3 DNA: TGTGCCAGCAGTACCTCCCTAGAGCAGTACTTC.